This T cell receptor beta chain emerged from a study of neurological immune-mediated disorders. Using its own MiXCR run on the 5' RACE reads, TCRdb lists one record per CDR3 protein. The data show over 15,000 distinct CDR3 sequences, about 10% seen once. This CDR3 comprises 13 residues. V was clipped by 6 bases and J by 6 bases; unmatched bases: 7. CDR1 LNHNV and CDR2 YYDKDF come from the germline V gene (reference sequence). Whole-study findings and limits: Patients with HTLV-1-associated myelopathy showed the most TCR clonal expansion. Those with multiple sclerosis showed the least, falling below healthy controls. None of the CDR3 amino acid sequences found in expanded clones was shared across subjects. This suggests that the TCR-beta repertoires were private in all groups.

Healthy control participants comprised blood bank volunteers in Maryland, USA. This clonotype was seen at least ten times. What it binds is unknown. This receptor was identified in a woman between 45 and 65 years old in good health. The chain carries TRBV15 and TRBJ2-7; 8 bases map to TRBD2. Sequencing was done on a sample of CD8+ T cells from blood. CDR3 DNA sequence: TGTGCCACCAGTACTAGCGGAGAGTTCGAGCAGTACTTC. This encodes CATSTSGEFEQYF.